This T cell receptor beta chain appears in the sequencing data of a study of T-cell reconstitution after alpha-beta-depleted transplantation in children. TCRbeta library preparation incorporated unique molecular identifiers. TCRdb reanalysed the PCR reads using MiXCR and keeps one entry per CDR3 protein. The profile shows about 500,000 distinct CDR3 sequences, approximately 30% of them singletons. The material was PBMCs from the stem cell graft donor, obtained from the stem cell graft. This sequence originates from a human donor who donated a stem cell graft to a child with aplastic anemia.

Written as DNA, the CDR3 is TGCGCCAGCAGCCTGGAGGCCTTCTATGGCTACACCTTC. This encodes CASSLEAFYGYTF. This sequence joins TRBV5-1 and TRBJ1-2; D remains ambiguous. The V and J ends lost 4 bases and 4 bases respectively, with 11 bases between them. CDR3 length equals 13 residues. Germline assignment: CDR1 SGHRS and CDR2 YFSETQ.